This section outlines one T cell receptor (beta chain) sequence together with its context. During active infection, Seattle patients enrolled and were then monitored through disease. V shed 4 bases and J 1 base; nucleotides not matched to a gene: 4. This CDR3 spans 16 amino acids. Per germline, CDR1 MRHNA and CDR2 SNTAGT. This sample is drawn from a study of blood T cell repertoires in COVID-19. The wider study: Samples came from the United States, Italy and Spain, spanning acute and convalescent COVID-19. The analysed material was cDNA or gDNA that came from T cells, B-cell-depleted T cells, or PBMCs.

Authors' processing steps: Amplification from reference gene primers served as the basis for estimated nucleated cell counts. TCRdb keeps only in-frame clones here, not all; method: immunoSEQ multiplex PCR. The DNA gave D and trimming, while V, J and clone size come from that table. Of roughly 310,000 clones listed, 85% to 90% are singletons. The receptor comes from a woman aged 25 to 39 with COVID-19, enrolled during active disease. The specimen was peripheral blood. This rearrangement joins TRBV6-4 to TRBJ1-1; TRBD1 matches 12 bases. Here the CDR3 reads CASSAGTGGRNTEAFF. CDR3 nucleotides: TGTGCCAGCAGTGCCGGGACAGGGGGCCGGAACACTGAAGCTTTCTTT.